The 20 T cell receptor beta chains presented below share a single source sample, sequenced in a study of T cell responses to AZD1222 COVID-19 vaccine. Assay used: immunoSEQ multiplex PCR; TCRdb lists only in-frame clones, some missing. The sample has 110,000 or so clones, roughly 84% seen once. The sequencing here drew on peripheral blood, taken 28 days after the second AZD1222 dose. The source of these receptors is an adult who received the AZD1222 COVID-19 vaccine.

The chain recombines TRBV6-5 with TRBJ2-3; 9 nucleotides line up with TRBD2. V was pared by 7 bases and J by 6 bases, with 11 bases of the junction left unmatched. There are 15 residues in the CDR3. CDR1 and CDR2 (germline): MNHEY, SVGAGI. CDR3 in DNA: TGTGCCAGCAAGGAACTAGCGGGTTCCTTTGATACGCAGTATTTT. It translates to CASKELAGSFDTQYF.

This chain joins TRBV6-5 and TRBJ1-5, with D uncertain. V was shortened by 7 bases and J by 3 bases, with 10 bases between the two germline ends. Germline values: CDR1 MNHEY, CDR2 SVGAGI. The CDR3 extends over 13 amino acids. As DNA, the CDR3 is TGTGCCAGCAAGTACAGTAACAATCAGCCCCAGCATTTT. Translated, it gives CASKYSNNQPQHF.

The CDR3 loop is CASSQDIGREVFTGELFF. CDR3 DNA: TGCGCCAGCAGCCAAGATATAGGCAGGGAGGTTTTCACCGGGGAGCTGTTTTTT. The rearrangement links TRBV4-3 to TRBJ2-2; possibly TRBD2 for D (6 bases). The ends were cut back, 0 bases at V and 4 bases at J, with 18 bases in the middle. The CDR3 sequence is 18 residues long. CDR1 is LGHNA and CDR2 is YSLEER in the germline V gene.

Note on this clone: Relative to the germline gene, one junction end is altered; a read error may explain this. The V call is TRBV27, the J call TRBJ2-2, with 7 bases lining up with TRBD1. The CDR3 runs to 13 residues. Germline values: CDR1 MNHEY, CDR2 SMNVEV (reference sequence). CDR3 nucleotide sequence: TGTGCCAGCCGGAAAGGGGGCAGTCGGGGAGCTGTTTTT. Protein sequence: CASRKGGSRGAVF.

This clone has only one observation. The chain couples TRBV7-9 to TRBJ1-2, with TRBD1 matching 8 bases. The CDR3 consists of 14 residues. CDR1 SEHNR and CDR2 FQNEAQ come from the germline V gene (reference sequence). With V trimmed by 6 bases and J by 5 bases, 8 bases remained unmatched. The CDR3 nucleotides read TGTGCCAGCAGTTTTGGACAGGGAGCTTATGGCTACACCTTC. Translation gives CASSFGQGAYGYTF.

This clone has only one observation. The chain employs TRBV19 and TRBJ1-1, with D maybe TRBD1 (5 bases). The V end lost 4 bases, the J end lost 4 bases, and 10 bases lay between the germline ends. This CDR3 region has 13 residues. Germline V gene lookup returns CDR1 LNHDA and CDR2 SQIVND (reference sequence). DNA of the CDR3: TGTGCCAGTAGTAAACACAGGCGCACTGAAGCTTTCTTT. The encoded protein is CASSKHRRTEAFF.

This sequence joins TRBV19 and TRBJ1-2, with D maybe TRBD1 (5 bases). This CDR3 region has 14 residues. The ends were cut back, 0 bases at V and 8 bases at J, with 13 bases in the middle. Germline CDR1 is LNHDA and CDR2 is SQIVND (reference sequence). CDR3 DNA: TGTGCCAGTAGTATAGAGGGCAGGGCCTTCGGCTACACCTTC. It specifies CASSIEGRAFGYTF.

The rearrangement uses TRBV30 and TRBJ1-1; D ambiguous. V was clipped by 5 bases and J by 7 bases, with 14 bases between them. The germline V gene encodes CDR1 GTSNPN and CDR2 SVGIG (reference sequence). The CDR3 is 12 amino acids. In nucleotides, the CDR3 is TGTGCCTGGGTGGGCGACCGGGATGAAGCTTTCTTT. As protein: CAWVGDRDEAFF.

This clone was counted once. The chain employs TRBV24-1 and TRBJ2-1; a possible D gene is TRBD2 (6 bases). CDR3 length: 14 residues. Germline V lookup: CDR1 KGHDR, CDR2 SFDVKD. V shed 7 bases and J shed 10 bases, with 19 bases lying between them. The CDR3 nucleotides are TGTGCCACCAGCCCGGGACTCCGAAGCCAGGAGCAGTTCTTC. Protein sequence: CATSPGLRSQEQFF.

The chain has TRBV18 and TRBJ1-5; 10 nucleotides line up with TRBD1. J gave up 7 bases and V 6 bases, and 12 bases lay outside the gene matches. The CDR3 runs to 16 residues. Germline CDR1 is KGHSH and CDR2 is LQKENI. CDR3 DNA sequence: TGTGCCAGCTCTCTATCGACAGGGGGCTATTTGCAGCCCCAGCATTTT. This encodes CASSLSTGGYLQPQHF.

This chain uses TRBV27 with TRBJ1-5; no firm D call. Trimming left V 2 bases short and J 6 bases short, with 11 bases between. The germline gives CDR1 MNHEY, CDR2 SMNVEV (reference sequence). The CDR3 is 14 amino acids. The CDR3 spells CASSLNGNGQPQHF. The CDR3 DNA is TGTGCCAGCAGTTTAAATGGGAACGGTCAGCCCCAGCATTTT.

The chain recombines TRBV12-3 or TRBV12-4 with TRBJ1-6; D not resolved. V was trimmed by 1 base and J by 8 bases, leaving 6 bases between them. The length of the CDR3 is 13 residues. CDR3 in DNA: TGTGCCAGCAGTTTAGGTGGGCATTCACCCCTCCACTTT. Protein: CASSLGGHSPLHF.

The genes are TRBV7-6 and TRBJ1-1; D is unclear. The CDR3 contains 15 residues. Trimming pared 5 bases from V and 0 bases from J, leaving 13 bases between. Germline V lookup: CDR1 SGHVS, CDR2 FNYEAQ. CDR3 nucleotides: TGTGCCAGCAGCCCAAGGGAGGGATTGAACACTGAAGCTTTCTTT. It codes for CASSPREGLNTEAFF. Full variable domain (rest looked up from reference TRBV7-6 and TRBJ1-1): GAGVSQSPRYKVTKRGQDVALRCDPISGHVSLYWYRQALGQGPEFLTYFNYEAQQDKSGLPNDRFSAERPEGSISTLTIQRTEQRDSAMYRCASSPREGLNTEAFFGQGTRLTVV.

This clone was detected a few times. The CDR3 protein is CASSYEGGVNEKLFF. The CDR3 DNA sequence: TGTGCCAGCAGTTACGAAGGGGGGGTTAATGAAAAACTGTTTTTT. This chain joins TRBV6-5 and TRBJ1-4, with a possible D match to TRBD1 (6 bases). Deletions cut 2 bases from V and 4 bases from J, with 11 bases between. This CDR3 region has 15 residues. Germline assignment: CDR1 MNHEY and CDR2 SVGAGI.

The sample holds one count of this clone. The gene calls are TRBV5-4 and TRBJ1-6, with no clear D. CDR3 length equals 15 residues. CDR1 is SGHNT, CDR2 YYREEE, per germline (reference sequence). Trimming removed 0 bases at V and 6 bases at J, with 10 bases between. The chain's CDR3 is CASSLGQIPNSPLHF. The CDR3 DNA is TGTGCCAGCAGCTTGGGACAAATTCCTAATTCACCCCTCCACTTT.

In regard to this clone: One junction end does not reproduce the germline sequence, and a read error may be involved. V usage is TRBV11-2 and J usage is TRBJ2-1; D remains ambiguous. This CDR3 is built from 12 residues. Germline V gives CDR1 SGHAT, CDR2 FQNNGV. The CDR3 sequence is CVSSIRSNEQFF. The CDR3 coding sequence is TGTGTCAGCAGCATTAGGAGCAATGAGCAGTTCTTC.

J is TRBJ2-7 and V is TRBV11-3, with D possibly matching TRBD2 (5 bases). Germline V gives CDR1 SGHNT, CDR2 YENEEA. CDR3 size: 15 residues. With 2 bases removed from V and 3 bases from J, the gap between germline ends came to 14 bases. The CDR3 loop reads CASSLYPGSSYEQYF. For the CDR3, the DNA is TGTGCCAGCAGCTTATACCCGGGATCCAGCTACGAGCAGTACTTC.

The chain links TRBV24-1 to TRBJ1-3; D not certain. The CDR3 runs 15 residues. V lost 3 bases and J lost 0, with 8 bases in between. The germline gives CDR1 KGHDR, CDR2 SFDVKD. CDR3 sequence reads: CATSDGLNSGNTIYF. The CDR3 nucleotides are TGTGCCACCAGTGATGGACTGAACTCTGGAAACACCATATATTTT.

This sequence joins TRBV10-3 and TRBJ1-1; perhaps TRBD1 as D (5 bases). The CDR3 spans 16 residues. The V gene's germline CDR1 is ENHRY and CDR2 SYGVKD. The V end lost 0 bases, the J end lost 1 base, and 12 bases lay between the germline ends. The CDR3 loop reads CAISESAGGRNTEAFF. The CDR3 bases are TGTGCCATCAGTGAGTCTGCGGGGGGTAGGAACACTGAAGCTTTCTTT.

V gene TRBV5-6 combines with J gene TRBJ1-6; possibly TRBD1 for D (6 bases). CDR1 and CDR2 (germline): SGHDT, YYEEEE. The CDR3 has 14 amino acids. Trimming removed 2 bases from V and 12 bases from J, with 15 bases in between. CDR3 bases: TGTGCCAGCAGCTTAGGACGGACAGTCCGACCCCTCCACTTT. It specifies CASSLGRTVRPLHF. Together with reference TRBV5-6 and TRBJ1-6, the CDR3 gives the full variable domain: DAGVTQSPTHLIKTRGQQVTLRCSPKSGHDTVSWYQQALGQGPQFIFQYYEEEERQRGNFPDRFSGHQFPNYSSELNVNALLLGDSALYLCASSLGRTVRPLHFGNGTRLTVT.